The text below deals with one TCR beta chain. Its antigen is not identified. Healthy people donating bone marrow made up the donors. Donors had nominal health at sampling but likely had unrecorded immune exposures. The data were taken from a study of cytomegalovirus exposure and HLA in healthy donors. Findings of the study overall: In a later analysis, compared with equally common non-associated chains, HLA-associated beta chains were more expanded.

The PCR was carried out with 60 Vbeta primers and 13 Jbeta primers. The data were produced by immunoSEQ multiplex PCR, yet TCRdb's version contains in-frame clones alone and is incomplete. The table shows under 200,000 clones, with 70% to 85% occurring only once. The V gene's germline CDR1 is SGDLS and CDR2 YYNGEE. The CDR3 contains 14 residues. The germline V and J ends were trimmed by 3 bases and 2 bases, with 8 bases remaining between them. The material sequenced was PBMCs. This TCR was sampled from a woman aged 40-49 years in good health and CMV-seronegative. The rearrangement joins TRBV9 to TRBJ2-2; the D is unclear. The CDR3 region has the DNA TGTGCCAGCAGCGGTCACTCAAACACCGGGGAGCTGTTTTTT. This translates into CASSGHSNTGELFF.